This T cell receptor (beta chain) derives from a study of blood T cell repertoires in COVID-19. Study in general: COVID-19 samples from acute and convalescent phases originated in the United States, Italy and Spain.

Authors' processing steps: It was from reference gene primer amplification that nucleated cell counts were estimated. Only in-frame clones appear in the TCRdb table, and some are missing; sequencing was by immunoSEQ multiplex PCR. V and J calls and clone size are as listed in that table; D and trimming were resolved from the DNA. Of some 150,000 clones listed, 87% are singletons. CDR1 MNHNY and CDR2 SVGAGI come from the germline V gene (reference sequence). CDR3 length: 15 residues. Trimming left V 2 bases short and J 4 bases short, with 11 bases between. Sequenced sample: peripheral blood. The TCR was taken from a man aged 50-59 years who had recovered from COVID-19. The V and J genes are TRBV6-6 and TRBJ2-2, with D possibly matching TRBD2 (7 bases). CDR3 sequence: CASSYGGGPTGELFF. The CDR3 region has the DNA TGTGCCAGCAGTTACGGGGGGGGGCCCACCGGGGAGCTGTTTTTT.